This T cell receptor (beta chain) was profiled in a study of cytomegalovirus exposure and HLA in healthy donors (dated by TCRdb to 2016 to 2017). Looking at the study overall: According to an earlier analysis of around 600 of the donors, about 179 million T cells yielded 117 million unique TCR beta sequences and about 300 Gb of sequence data. The number of donors typed differed by locus, with roughly 629-640 for A, B, C, DRB1 and DQB1, 522 for DQA1, 600 to 610 for DPA1, and some 440 for DPB1. A separate validation cohort of over a hundred different subjects was used in addition to the roughly 700-subject first cohort. Of the 300 to 450 genotyped donors, about 80% fell in the genetic ancestry cluster associated with self-reported Caucasian donors. The study combined high-throughput TCR immunosequencing, statistical association of individual TCRs with disease status, and machine learning to predict cytomegalovirus infection status. HLA typing covered class I and class II loci at four-digit resolution. The study profiled the T cell repertoires of hundreds of subjects by immunosequencing and related them to cytomegalovirus serostatus. A later analysis re-examined previously published TCR beta repertoires from just over 650 donors and added high-resolution HLA genotyping to investigate patterns of TCR occurrence. Alongside the repertoire data, information on donor age, sex, ethnicity and CMV serostatus was compiled. An early release that covered about 600 HLA-typed donors contained approximately 290 gigabases of sequencing data and about 84 million unique TCR sequences. The study was designed to test whether signatures of past pathogen exposure could be identified by cataloging public T cell receptors. Roughly five DR-DQ haplotypes were treated as single units for association and clustering because of strong linkage in the cohort. A later genetic analysis took genome-wide SNP genotypes for 398 of the 666 donors and used that subset as a discovery cohort. In the later analysis, no new phenotypic data were used to find candidate immune exposures; instead, reliance was placed on TCR beta sequences and their occurrence across donors. An earlier analysis of approximately 500 of the donors applied high-throughput TCR beta sequencing to assess whether each TCR beta V gene segment acted as functional or pseudogenic. On average, about 200,000 unique TCR beta nucleotide sequences were sequenced per donor among a few hundred genotyped donors of the cohort, with 15% to 20% of those sequences being non-productive. All discovery cohort repertoires had been generated using a single sequencing platform. The paper as a whole reports these results and caveats: According to the authors, the approach could potentially be generalized to other disease states and immunological phenotypes. A later analysis found that HLA-associated TCR beta chains were more clonally expanded and had lower generation probabilities than equally common non-associated chains. According to a later genetic analysis, donors in an Asian-associated ancestry cluster had fewer N-insertions in productive TCRs than the roughly 700-donor mean. Some IMGT-functional V segments, including TRBV6-2 and TRBV6-3, could not be distinguished by the 87-base-pair reads and were therefore excluded. A total of about 150 TCR beta chains were listed by the study as associated with cytomegalovirus. A later analysis found that most CMV-associated TCR beta chains appeared HLA-restricted, with HLA associations seemingly driven largely by CMV exposure. Specific HLA alleles were associated with 15,000 to 20,000 TCR beta sequences at a false discovery rate of 0.05 in a later analysis. A cluster of highly shared sequence variants was judged likely to be a technical artifact of the sequencing pipeline. In a later genetic analysis, a missense DCLRE1C variant was associated with V-gene and J-gene trimming of TCR beta chains, and the association was replicated in an independent cohort. The earlier analysis of approximately 560 of the donors excluded some 15 rarely observed V segments, including chromosome 9 orphons, because counts were too low. Sequencing depth was assumed to be roughly uniform across donors in the presence/absence analyses, though that assumption may not hold. This cohort had only TCR beta chains sequenced, and the lack of alpha or paired-chain data limited which features could be detected. When HLA alleles, especially DR and DQ, strongly co-occurred, TCR associations were difficult to assign to individual alleles. In an earlier analysis of 587 of the donors, most TCR beta V segments were observed in productive rearrangements about 87% or about 30% of the time, broadly matching IMGT annotations. CMV serostatus was the only immune exposure information available for the cohort. In both the original and validation cohorts, the classifier was reported to diagnose cytomegalovirus status with high specificity and sensitivity. Most TCR sequences were seen in very few donors, while some public TCRs were found in many individuals. A further reported finding was that TCR beta sequences accurately predicted the HLA-A and HLA-B alleles for most subjects in the first cohort. Linkage disequilibrium might explain the correlated functional status among segregating V segments, but an unknown experimental factor could not be excluded. Because HLA typing was unavailable for some donors at each locus, only the typed subset was used in association tests. A later analysis found that TCR association rates varied across HLA loci, with DRB1 alleles showing the most associated TCRs and HLA-C alleles the fewest. A later analysis reported that several top co-occurrence clusters appeared linked to parvovirus B19, influenza, CMV and Epstein-Barr virus. A few of the identified cytomegalovirus-associated TCR beta chains were confirmed in vitro to be specific for cytomegalovirus antigens.

Concerning this clone: Its antigen is currently not known. No clone much larger than this one lies a single base away; base qualities are absent. The same CDR3 also results from other DNA sequences found in this sample.

According to the germline V gene, CDR1 reads WSHSY and CDR2 reads SAAADI. Reading from cysteine to phenylalanine, the CDR3 counts 11 amino acids. Just CDR3 DNA is preserved here, 33 bases in frame from base 1. V was cut back by 3 bases and J by 4 bases, leaving a gap of 4 bases between them. The cohort consisted of 600 to 750 healthy bone marrow donors. At the time of sampling, all cohort members were nominally healthy, though unrecorded immune exposures were likely present. The donor was CMV seronegative and belonged to the group of around 350 seronegative cohort members. A peripheral blood sample was provided by each donor, and peripheral blood mononuclear cells were used for TCR beta sequencing. Genomic DNA was extracted from the blood cell samples with the Qiagen DNeasy Blood Extraction Kit. The library came from the immunoSEQ multiplex PCR assay. A mixture of 60 forward primers for TCR Vbeta segments and 13 reverse primers for TCR Jbeta segments was used in the multiplex PCR. The CDR3 region of rearranged TCR beta genes was amplified from genomic DNA with a multiplex PCR assay. The Illumina HiSeq System was used to sequence the amplified TCR beta libraries as 87-base-pair reads. The paper's data handling went like this. Across the roughly 670 repertoires, a later analysis counted tens of millions of unique TCR beta chains, approximately 10 million of which were shared by at least two donors. To remove PCR and sequencing errors, raw reads were error-corrected and collapsed into unique sequences using a nearest-neighbor algorithm that merged closely related sequences. Alignment of CDR3 sequences to IMGT reference sequences was used to assign V, D and J gene segments. For a sequence to be retained, a match of at least six nucleotides to both a V gene segment and a J gene segment was required. Rearrangements were classified as productive when the CDR3 lacked stop codons and remained in frame with V and J, and all other rearrangements were classified as non-productive. Following IMGT convention, CDR3 was defined as the stretch from the second conserved V-encoded cysteine to the conserved J-encoded phenylalanine. The earlier analysis of about 560 of the donors excluded any sequence lacking an unambiguous match to a single V gene segment. In an earlier analysis of 500 to 750 of the donors, V segments were called functional above 56.7% productive rearrangements and were called segregating when the between-donor standard deviation exceeded 5%. A statistical classification framework was built to diagnose cytomegalovirus status from the catalog of TCR beta chain sequences. V and J gene assignment, in a later analysis, came from comparing TCR nucleotide sequences with IMGT/GENE-DB human TR gene sequences. Using the TCRdist pipeline, a later analysis assigned CDR3 sequences along with most-parsimonious VDJ recombination scenarios. In a later analysis, each TCR beta chain was defined by its CDR3 amino acid sequence together with its V-gene family, and reads lacking a unique V-gene family were excluded. In a later analysis, some 600 highly shared, low-generation-probability nucleotide sequences were removed to address suspected cross-contamination and a sequencing artifact. For each public chain, a later analysis derived a clonal expansion index from normalized ranks of inferred template counts within each repertoire. A later analysis computed generation probabilities with a VDJ recombination model fitted to out-of-frame rearrangements, and checked the results against IGoR. In a later analysis, hypergeometric tests were used to score TCR-TCR, TCR-HLA and TCR-CMV co-occurrence, with a repertoire-size bias correction applied to TCR pairs. In a later analysis, false discovery rates were estimated by permuting HLA or CMV assignments 20 times. In a later analysis, co-occurring TCRs were grouped with DBSCAN, and TCRdist sequence similarity was added when clustering was performed within HLA-allele-positive subsets. For co-occurrence clustering, repertoires with fewer than 30,000 or more than 120,000 public chains were excluded, along with 4 to 6 repertoires with anomalous nucleotide sharing. TCRdb's version of the immuneACCESS table is confined to in-frame rearrangements and falls short of the full clone set. An unresolved V gene accounts for under half of the shortfall where checked; the remainder is of unknown origin. V and J calls plus clone size are reproduced from that table; the DNA served to infer D and trimming. This sample lists about 190,000 clones; approximately 84% were detected once. Around 4% of the sample is held by the ten biggest clonotypes.

The specimen sequenced was PBMCs. The V and J segments used are TRBV10-2 and TRBJ2-7; a confident D gene designation cannot be given. The receptor's source is a man aged 50-60 years in good health and CMV-seronegative. The CDR3 is CASSDRYEQYF. The DNA sequence reads TGCGCCAGCAGTGATCGGTACGAGCAGTACTTC.